Below, 9 T cell receptor beta chains from the same sample are listed, as sequenced in a study of blood T cells in healthy people across ages. Combining a sample-barcoded 5' primer with a J-beta primer mix, a second PCR ran for about 7 to 11 cycles. TCRdb recomputed calls from the 5' RACE reads with MiXCR, one row per CDR3 protein. The sample lists around 690,000 distinct CDR3 sequences; roughly 50% were seen once. Sequencing was carried out using blood. The receptors were sampled from a man aged 60 to 75 in good health.

The CDR3 loop is CSVSGDSGANVLTF. The CDR3 nucleotides read TGCAGCGTTTCAGGAGACTCTGGGGCCAACGTCCTGACTTTC. This chain joins TRBV29-1 and TRBJ2-6, with D hard to call. Between the trimmed V and J ends, which lost 5 bases and 0 bases, there was a span of 8 bases. The CDR3 has 14 residues. The germline CDR1 and CDR2 sequences are SQVTM and ANQGSEA.

A few counts support this clonotype. The V call is TRBV7-2, the J call TRBJ1-2; D is undetermined. Trimming pared 1 base from V and 7 bases from J, leaving 16 bases between. Looked up from germline, CDR1 is SGHTA and CDR2 is FQGNSA. The CDR3 length is 15 residues. The CDR3 nucleotides read TGTGCCAGCAGCTTAGAGGTACACGCCGGGCTTGGCTACACCTTC. Translating gives CASSLEVHAGLGYTF.

J is TRBJ2-1 and V is TRBV3-1; 15 positions match TRBD2. The junction had 4 bases not matched to a gene; V was cut back by 3 bases and J by 7 bases. The CDR3 is 16 residues long. CDR1 is LGHDT, CDR2 YNNKEL, per germline (reference sequence). CDR3 coding DNA: TGTGCCAGCAGCCAGGGACTAGCGGGGGGCGGGAATGAGCAGTTCTTC. Translating it yields CASSQGLAGGGNEQFF.

This chain connects TRBV7-8 to TRBJ2-1; D unclear. CDR1 is SGHVS and CDR2 is FQNEAQ in the germline V gene. The length of the CDR3 is 16 residues. The V gene lost 0 bases and the J gene lost 5 bases, with 14 bases spanning the gap. CDR3 nucleotide sequence: TGTGCCAGCAGCTTAGCGCAGGCAACGACCGACAATGAGCAGTTCTTC. This translates into CASSLAQATTDNEQFF. The full variable domain, its missing parts supplied by reference TRBV7-8 and TRBJ2-1, is GAGVSQSPRYKVAKRGQDVALRCDPISGHVSLFWYQQALGQGPEFLTYFQNEAQLDKSGLPSDRFFAERPEGSVSTLKIQRTQQEDSAVYLCASSLAQATTDNEQFFGPGTRLTVL.

This clonotype was seen more than once but under ten times. The chain has TRBV6-6 and TRBJ1-4, with TRBD1 matching 8 bases. With 8 bases clipped from V and 1 base from J, the junction kept 0 bases outside the gene matches. There are 13 residues in the CDR3. CDR1 is MNHNY and CDR2 is SVGAGI in the germline V gene (reference sequence). DNA for the CDR3: TGTGCCAGCGGACAGGGAACTAATGAAAAACTGTTTTTT. This sequence encodes CASGQGTNEKLFF.

The rearrangement joins TRBV7-8 to TRBJ1-1; 9 bases are a match to TRBD1. The germline CDR1 and CDR2 sequences are SGHVS and FQNEAQ. J lost 3 bases, V lost 5 bases, and 7 bases had no gene match. There are 15 residues in the CDR3. In nucleotides, the CDR3 is TGTGCCAGCAGCGACCGGGACAGGGCCTACACTGAAGCTTTCTTT. Encoded protein: CASSDRDRAYTEAFF.

This clonotype was observed once. The genes are TRBV20-1 and TRBJ2-3; 10 bases match TRBD1. Germline CDR1 reads DFQATT; CDR2 reads SNEGSKA (reference sequence). The J segment lost 0 bases and the V segment lost 1 base, leaving 19 bases of the junction unmatched. The CDR3 sequence is 21 residues long. The CDR3 loop is CSARAQGGTGVPRSSTDTQYF. Here the CDR3 DNA reads TGCAGTGCTAGAGCACAGGGGGGGACAGGGGTTCCTCGGTCGAGCACAGATACGCAGTATTTT.

The rearrangement joins TRBV27 to TRBJ1-6; D might be TRBD1 (6 bases). Germline CDR1 and CDR2: MNHEY and SMNVEV (reference sequence). The CDR3 sequence is 14 residues long. V lost 6 bases and J 8 bases, leaving 14 bases between the germline ends. CDR3 amino acids: CASRARTAYSPLHF. CDR3 nucleotide sequence: TGTGCCAGCAGGGCCCGGACAGCCTATTCACCCCTCCACTTT.

The V gene is TRBV5-1, the J gene TRBJ1-1; D not certain. The CDR3 is made up of 15 amino acids. CDR1 and CDR2 (germline): SGHRS, YFSETQ. Trimming removed 0 bases from V and 1 base from J, with 10 bases in between. In DNA, the CDR3 is TGCGCCAGCAGCTTGGTTCCAGAGCCGAACACTGAAGCTTTCTTT. Its protein is CASSLVPEPNTEAFF.